Following are 28 T cell receptor beta chains from one sample sequenced in a study of blood T cell repertoires in COVID-19 (TCRdb year 2020). The receptor library was made with the immunoSEQ multiplex PCR assay. TCRdb mirrors the immuneACCESS table, restricted to in-frame sequences. Some clones are absent from its copies; in checked studies, under half trace to an unresolved V gene, and the reason for the others is unknown. Within this sample are around 130,000 clones, with about four fifths of them counted one time only. Of the sample, about 17% falls within the top ten clones. The source material was peripheral blood. Receptor source: a woman between 50 and 59 years old with acute or convalescent COVID-19.

The chain couples TRBV14 to TRBJ1-2; D possibly corresponds to TRBD1 (6 bases). The CDR3 has 14 residues. Germline loops: CDR1 SGHDN, CDR2 FVKESK. Trimming took 3 bases from V and 5 from J, leaving 13 bases between them. CDR3 loop: CASSQDFRGYGYTF. DNA of the CDR3: TGTGCCAGCAGCCAGGACTTCAGGGGTTATGGCTACACCTTC.

In its sample, this clone was seen a few times. J is TRBJ2-7 and V is TRBV3-1 (or the pseudogene TRBV3-2); TRBD2 agrees at 9 bases. The CDR3 sequence is 15 residues long. The V gene end was trimmed by 5 bases and the J gene end by 3 bases; junction bases not matched to a gene: 8. Germline-derived CDR1 and CDR2 are LGHDT and YNNKEL (reference sequence). CDR3 sequence reads: CASSTGGTSRYEQYF. The CDR3 DNA is TGTGCCAGCAGCACGGGCGGGACTAGCCGCTACGAGCAGTACTTC.

V and J are TRBV27 and TRBJ2-4; 7 bases align to TRBD2. V lost 2 bases, J lost 4 bases, and 5 bases stayed unmatched. The CDR3 spans 15 residues. Germline V gene lookup returns CDR1 MNHEY and CDR2 SMNVEV (reference sequence). The CDR3 region has the DNA TGTGCCAGCAGTTTAGGGGCGCGGGGGAAAAACATTCAGTACTTC. As protein: CASSLGARGKNIQYF.

The chain recombines TRBV11-2 with TRBJ2-1, with D perhaps TRBD2 (5 bases). V dropped 6 bases and J dropped 9 bases, with 24 bases sitting between them. Per germline, CDR1 SGHAT and CDR2 FQNNGV. This CDR3 comprises 16 residues. The CDR3 protein is CASRLLGWENEGEQFF. The CDR3 DNA reads as TGTGCCAGCAGGCTCCTCGGGTGGGAGAATGAAGGTGAGCAGTTCTTC.

This sequence joins TRBV19 and TRBJ1-5; tentatively, D is TRBD1 (6 bases). Per germline, CDR1 LNHDA and CDR2 SQIVND (reference sequence). This CDR3 comprises 13 residues. The ends were cut back, 0 bases at V and 7 bases at J, with 7 bases in the middle. This chain's CDR3 is CASSIDDRQPQHF. The CDR3, as DNA: TGTGCCAGTAGTATAGATGACAGGCAGCCCCAGCATTTT.

This clone appeared once. The chain recombines TRBV5-1 with TRBJ2-7, with 12 nucleotides matching TRBD1. Germline V gene data show CDR1 as SGHRS and CDR2 as YFSETQ. With 5 bases clipped from V and 5 bases from J, the junction kept 11 bases outside the gene matches. The CDR3 is 16 residues long. The CDR3 sequence is CASSLPPGQGADEQYF. CDR3 DNA: TGCGCCAGCAGTTTACCTCCGGGACAGGGGGCTGACGAGCAGTACTTC. The entire variable domain, with the rest obtained from reference TRBV5-1 and TRBJ2-7, is as follows: KAGVTQTPRYLIKTRGQQVTLSCSPISGHRSVSWYQQTPGQGLQFLFEYFSETQRNKGNFPGRFSGRQFSNSRSEMNVSTLELGDSALYLCASSLPPGQGADEQYFGPGTRLTVT.

The CDR3 nucleotides are TGTGCCAGCAGCGTATACAGAGCCAACTACGAGCAGTACTTC. This translates into CASSVYRANYEQYF. The chain employs TRBV5-6 and TRBJ2-7, with D uncertain. V was clipped by 4 bases and J by 3 bases, with 14 bases between them. CDR1 and CDR2 from the germline V gene are SGHDT and YYEEEE. The CDR3 consists of 14 residues.

The V and J genes are TRBV19 and TRBJ1-5; D possibly corresponds to TRBD1 (5 bases). The germline V gene encodes CDR1 LNHDA and CDR2 SQIVND (reference sequence). V lost 3 bases, J lost 10 bases, and 10 bases lay in between. CDR3 length: 12 residues. CDR3 in amino acids: CASSMGGGPQHF. As DNA, the CDR3 is TGTGCCAGTAGTATGGGGGGAGGACCCCAGCATTTT.

The chain employs TRBV9 and TRBJ2-3; TRBD2 aligns across 7 bases. Germline V CDR1 and CDR2: SGDLS, YYNGEE. The CDR3 extends over 15 amino acids. Germline trimming cut 4 bases from V and 3 bases from J; bases unmatched to any gene: 8. The CDR3, as DNA: TGTGCCAGCAGCAATTTAGCGGGTTATACAGATACGCAGTATTTT. Translated, it gives CASSNLAGYTDTQYF. The variable domain in full, completed from reference TRBV9 and TRBJ2-3, reads DSGVTQTPKHLITATGQRVTLRCSPRSGDLSVYWYQQSLDQGLQFLIQYYNGEERAKGNILERFSAQQFPDLHSELNLSSLELGDSALYFCASSNLAGYTDTQYFGPGTRLTVL.

This chain joins TRBV28 and TRBJ1-2, with D possibly being TRBD1 (5 bases). The length of the CDR3 is 14 residues. The V gene's germline CDR1 is MDHEN and CDR2 SYDVKM. The V gene lost 6 bases and the J gene lost 6 bases, with 17 bases spanning the gap. As DNA, the CDR3 is TGTGCCAGCAGCACTGGGGTAGGGGCGGATGGCTACACCTTC. It yields the protein CASSTGVGADGYTF.

The rearrangement joins TRBV29-1 to TRBJ2-7; 7 bases agree with TRBD1. This CDR3 spans 15 amino acids. Trimming at V came to 4 bases and at J to 0 bases, leaving 9 bases not matched to a gene. Germline CDR1 is SQVTM and CDR2 is ANQGSEA. The CDR3: CSVALVRDSSYEQYF. For the CDR3, the DNA is TGCAGCGTTGCGTTAGTACGGGACAGCTCCTACGAGCAGTACTTC.

V and J are TRBV5-1 and TRBJ2-6, with D unresolved. V gave up 1 base and J gave up 2 bases, with 7 bases separating them. CDR3 length: 15 residues. Germline V lookup: CDR1 SGHRS, CDR2 YFSETQ. The CDR3 bases are TGCGCCAGCAGCTTGAGCTCTGCTGGGGCCAACGTCCTGACTTTC. Translating it yields CASSLSSAGANVLTF.

V and J are TRBV7-9 and TRBJ1-5; 7 nucleotides align to TRBD1. The CDR3 sequence is 14 residues long. Germline CDR1 is SEHNR and CDR2 is FQNEAQ (reference sequence). V dropped 5 bases and J dropped 7; count of bases not matched to a gene: 8. This CDR3 reads CASSQPDRAQPQHF. The CDR3 bases are TGTGCCAGCAGCCAGCCCGACAGGGCCCAGCCCCAGCATTTT.

The chain couples TRBV6-6 to TRBJ1-2; D may be TRBD1 (5 bases). The CDR3 runs 13 residues. In germline, CDR1 is MNHNY, CDR2 SVGAGI (reference sequence). Trimming took 5 bases from V and 2 from J, leaving 9 bases between them. CDR3 sequence (DNA): TGTGCCAGCAGTCGCGGGGGAAACTATGGCTACACCTTC. Protein sequence: CASSRGGNYGYTF.

This clone was observed a single time. The chain links TRBV30 to TRBJ2-7, with a possible D match to TRBD2 (7 bases). Germline values: CDR1 GTSNPN, CDR2 SVGIG (reference sequence). The CDR3 extends over 13 amino acids. Trimming took off 1 base at V and 4 bases at J, with 11 bases between the two ends. DNA of the CDR3: TGTGCCTGGAGTGCGGGGGGCTTTTACGAGCAGTACTTC. Amino acid sequence: CAWSAGGFYEQYF.

The V and J genes are TRBV5-1 and TRBJ2-3, with 7 bases identical to TRBD2. The CDR3 has 15 residues. Germline values: CDR1 SGHRS, CDR2 YFSETQ. Losses at the gene ends were 2 bases for V and 0 bases for J; bases not matched to a gene: 3. The CDR3 sequence is CASSLAGPSTDTQYF. CDR3 coding DNA: TGCGCCAGCAGCTTAGCGGGACCAAGCACAGATACGCAGTATTTT.

The chain combines TRBV29-1 with TRBJ2-3, with a tentative D call TRBD2 (5 bases). Germline V gene data show CDR1 as SQVTM and CDR2 as ANQGSEA. Deletions cut 4 bases from V and 4 bases from J, with 12 bases between. The CDR3 is made up of 13 amino acids. CDR3 amino acids: CSVVGTRADTQYF. The CDR3 coding sequence is TGCAGCGTTGTAGGAACTAGAGCAGATACGCAGTATTTT.

The rearrangement links TRBV12-3 or TRBV12-4 to TRBJ1-2; 8 nucleotides align to TRBD1. V trimming: 5 bases; J trimming: 7 bases; junction bases outside the gene matches: 3. The CDR3 covers 12 residues. The CDR3 loop is CASSRQGFGYTF. The CDR3 DNA reads as TGTGCCAGCAGTCGACAGGGGTTTGGCTACACCTTC.

The chain joins TRBV28 to TRBJ1-4; TRBD1 matches 7 bases. The germline V gene encodes CDR1 MDHEN and CDR2 SYDVKM. The ends lost 5 bases at V and 2 bases at J; junction bases unmatched: 5. This CDR3 region has 15 residues. Here the CDR3 reads CASSPTGVTNEKLFF. The CDR3 coding sequence is TGTGCCAGCAGTCCCACAGGGGTCACTAATGAAAAACTGTTTTTT.

The rearrangement uses TRBV11-2 and TRBJ2-7; TRBD1 aligns across 7 bases. The CDR3 is made up of 14 amino acids. J was trimmed by 3 bases and V by 3 bases; bases with no gene match: 5. Germline CDR1 and CDR2: SGHAT and FQNNGV. The DNA for the CDR3 is TGTGCCAGCAGCTTCGTCGGACAGGTCTACGAGCAGTACTTC. As protein: CASSFVGQVYEQYF.

The V gene is TRBV12-3 or TRBV12-4, the J gene TRBJ2-3; no firm D call. Trimming removed 6 bases at V and 7 bases at J, with 11 bases between. CDR3 length equals 12 residues. DNA of the CDR3: TGTGCCAGCAGCCCCGGCGGATATACGCAGTATTTT. It is translated as CASSPGGYTQYF.

The sample holds one count of this clone. This rearrangement joins TRBV19 to TRBJ1-5; D is possibly TRBD1 (6 bases). The V end was cut by 6 bases, the J end by 6 bases, with 21 bases between. Germline V CDR1 and CDR2: LNHDA, SQIVND (reference sequence). The CDR3 contains 16 residues. The CDR3 spells CASRTPPGDRSQPQHF. CDR3 nucleotides: TGTGCCAGTAGGACTCCTCCAGGGGATCGTAGTCAGCCCCAGCATTTT.

The chain is built from TRBV11-2 and TRBJ2-2; D gene uncertain. Trimming took off 2 bases at V and 4 bases at J, with 11 bases between the two ends. This CDR3 is 15 amino acids long. Germline V CDR1 and CDR2: SGHAT, FQNNGV. CDR3 DNA: TGTGCCAGCAGCTTAAAAGCTACGGGCACCGGGGAGCTGTTTTTT. This codes for CASSLKATGTGELFF.

The V gene is TRBV19, the J gene TRBJ2-2; weak D call: TRBD2 (5 bases). The V gene lost 2 bases and the J gene lost 7 bases, with 11 bases spanning the gap. The CDR3 spans 14 residues. Germline loops: CDR1 LNHDA, CDR2 SQIVND (reference sequence). CDR3 nucleotides: TGTGCCAGTAGTATACGGGGATCACACGGGGAGCTGTTTTTT. Its translation: CASSIRGSHGELFF.

This clone was picked up one time. This chain uses TRBV28 with TRBJ1-1; 7 nucleotides match TRBD1. The CDR3 length is 14 residues. Germline V lookup: CDR1 MDHEN, CDR2 SYDVKM. The V segment lost 10 bases and the J segment 4 bases; nucleotides outside the gene matches: 12. The CDR3 coding sequence is TGTGCCACCCAAAGATCAGGGGGATCCACTGAAGCTTTCTTT. Its translation is CATQRSGGSTEAFF.

Turning to this clone: Different DNA sequences within this sample yield the same CDR3. V is TRBV3-1 (or the pseudogene TRBV3-2) and J is TRBJ1-6; D unclear. CDR1 is LGHDT, CDR2 YNNKEL, per germline (reference sequence). The V and J ends lost 0 bases and 9 bases respectively, with 6 bases between them. The CDR3 covers 13 residues. CDR3 in DNA: TGTGCCAGCAGCCAAGATAGAGGTTCACCCCTCCACTTT. Translating it yields CASSQDRGSPLHF.

This rearrangement joins TRBV27 to TRBJ1-1; 8 bases match TRBD1. The ends lost 5 bases at V and 6 bases at J; junction bases unmatched: 5. The CDR3 length is 13 residues. Germline V lookup: CDR1 MNHEY, CDR2 SMNVEV (reference sequence). The CDR3 DNA reads TGTGCCAGCAGTATTCGGACAGGGTCTGAAGCTTTCTTT. Translating it yields CASSIRTGSEAFF.

This clone was recorded once. V gene TRBV13 combines with J gene TRBJ1-4; TRBD1 agrees at 8 bases. In germline, CDR1 is PRHDT, CDR2 FYEKMQ (reference sequence). The CDR3 covers 15 residues. With V trimmed by 4 bases and J by 8 bases, 9 bases remained unmatched. The CDR3: CASSSRQGRGEKLFF. Here the CDR3 DNA reads TGTGCCAGCAGCTCTAGACAGGGGAGAGGGGAAAAACTGTTTTTT. The whole variable domain, filled in from reference TRBV13 and TRBJ1-4, reads AAGVIQSPRHLIKEKRETATLKCYPIPRHDTVYWYQQGPGQDPQFLISFYEKMQSDKGSIPDRFSAQQFSDYHSELNMSSLELGDSALYFCASSSRQGRGEKLFFGSGTQLSVL.